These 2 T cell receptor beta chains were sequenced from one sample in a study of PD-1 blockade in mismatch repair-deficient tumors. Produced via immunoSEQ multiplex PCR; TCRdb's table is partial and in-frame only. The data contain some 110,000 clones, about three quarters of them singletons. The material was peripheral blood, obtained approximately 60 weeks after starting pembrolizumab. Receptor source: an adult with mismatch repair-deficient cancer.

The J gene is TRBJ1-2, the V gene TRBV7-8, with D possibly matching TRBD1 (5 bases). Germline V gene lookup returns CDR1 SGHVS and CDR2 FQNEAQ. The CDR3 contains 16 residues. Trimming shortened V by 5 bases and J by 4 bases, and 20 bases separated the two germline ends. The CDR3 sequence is CASSHKEAGVAYGYTF. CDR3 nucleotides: TGTGCCAGCAGCCATAAAGAGGCGGGGGTGGCCTATGGCTACACCTTC.

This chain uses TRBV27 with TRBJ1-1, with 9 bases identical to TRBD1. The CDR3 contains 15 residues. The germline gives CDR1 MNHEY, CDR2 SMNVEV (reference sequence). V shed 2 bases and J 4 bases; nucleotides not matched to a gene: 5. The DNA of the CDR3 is TGTGCCAGCAGTTTAACAGGGGGCCCCGGCACTGAAGCTTTCTTT. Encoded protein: CASSLTGGPGTEAFF.